One and the same sample provided the 12 T cell receptor beta chains below, sequenced in a study of T cell responses to AZD1222 COVID-19 vaccine. Profiled with immunoSEQ multiplex PCR; TCRdb holds only in-frame clones, not every one. Here the sample spans roughly 160,000 clones, 92% being singletons. Sequences were derived from peripheral blood, sampled 28 days after the second AZD1222 dose. The source of these receptors is an adult who received the AZD1222 COVID-19 vaccine.

The V and J genes are TRBV3-1 (or the pseudogene TRBV3-2) and TRBJ2-3; no definite D call. There are 12 residues in the CDR3. V lost 1 base to trimming and J lost 5 bases, with 4 bases between them. Looked up from germline, CDR1 is LGHDT and CDR2 is YNNKEL (reference sequence). CDR3 protein: CASSQVRDTQYF. The CDR3 nucleotides read TGTGCCAGCAGCCAAGTGAGAGATACGCAGTATTTT.

V is TRBV6-5 and J is TRBJ1-2; 10 positions agree with TRBD1. V was pared by 5 bases and J by 5 bases, with 5 bases of the junction left unmatched. Germline loops: CDR1 MNHEY, CDR2 SVGAGI. The CDR3 is made up of 14 amino acids. As DNA, the CDR3 is TGTGCCAGCAGTAACCGGGACAGGGGTTATGGCTACACCTTC. Amino acid sequence: CASSNRDRGYGYTF.

V usage is TRBV19 and J usage is TRBJ1-2; D is undetermined. V was clipped by 6 bases and J by 6 bases, with 5 bases between them. The CDR3 is 10 amino acids. Germline loops: CDR1 LNHDA, CDR2 SQIVND (reference sequence). CDR3: CASRSNGYTF. The CDR3 DNA follows: TGTGCCAGTAGGTCGAATGGCTACACCTTC.

This clone was seen once. V is TRBV5-1 and J is TRBJ1-2; D possibly corresponds to TRBD1 (5 bases). Germline V gene lookup returns CDR1 SGHRS and CDR2 YFSETQ. V lost 3 bases and J 5 bases, leaving 8 bases between the germline ends. This CDR3 has 12 amino acids. CDR3 in amino acids: CASSSGSYGYTF. CDR3 in DNA: TGCGCCAGCAGCTCAGGGTCATATGGCTACACCTTC. Full variable domain (outside the CDR3, taken from reference TRBV5-1 and TRBJ1-2): KAGVTQTPRYLIKTRGQQVTLSCSPISGHRSVSWYQQTPGQGLQFLFEYFSETQRNKGNFPGRFSGRQFSNSRSEMNVSTLELGDSALYLCASSSGSYGYTFGSGTRLTVV.

The chain employs TRBV11-2 and TRBJ2-7, with D hard to call. This CDR3 comprises 12 residues. Germline CDR1 reads SGHAT; CDR2 reads FQNNGV. V lost 8 bases, J lost 4 bases, and 12 bases lay in between. The CDR3 nucleotides read TGTGCCAGCGGCCGATTAACATACGAGCAGTACTTC. Residues: CASGRLTYEQYF.

This clone was seen a handful of times. The rearrangement joins TRBV4-1 to TRBJ1-3; D unclear. Looked up from germline, CDR1 is MGHRA and CDR2 is YSYEKL. V dropped 0 bases and J dropped 0 bases, with 9 bases sitting between them. The CDR3 consists of 16 residues. The CDR3 here is CASSQEWESSGNTIYF. CDR3 DNA sequence: TGCGCCAGCAGCCAAGAGTGGGAGAGCTCTGGAAACACCATATATTTT.

The chain recombines TRBV5-4 with TRBJ2-7, with TRBD2 identical over 11 bases. After removal of 3 bases from V and 2 bases from J, the junction contained 4 bases not matched to a gene. This CDR3 has 15 amino acids. From germline, CDR1 is SGHNT and CDR2 YYREEE (reference sequence). The CDR3 sequence: CASSSTSGTPYEQYF. CDR3 DNA: TGTGCCAGCAGCTCGACTAGCGGGACTCCCTACGAGCAGTACTTC.

The chain carries TRBV6-1 and TRBJ2-7; D assignment may be TRBD1 or TRBD2 (5 bases each). The germline CDR1 and CDR2 sequences are MNHNS and SASEGT. V dropped 4 bases and J dropped 3 bases, with 22 bases sitting between them. The CDR3 consists of 17 residues. The CDR3 loop is CASSGFSGKFGGYEQYF. The CDR3 coding sequence is TGTGCCAGCAGTGGGTTTTCGGGGAAATTTGGGGGCTACGAGCAGTACTTC.

The V call is TRBV7-6, the J call TRBJ2-2; D possibly corresponds to TRBD2 (6 bases). This CDR3 contains 15 residues. Germline V gives CDR1 SGHVS, CDR2 FNYEAQ. The ends were cut back, 1 base at V and 1 base at J, with 7 bases in the middle. The CDR3 loop is CASSLGGVNTGELFF. In nucleotides, the CDR3 is TGTGCCAGCAGCTTAGGGGGGGTGAACACCGGGGAGCTGTTTTTT.

The chain combines TRBV5-5 with TRBJ1-2; D not certain. V was trimmed by 0 bases and J by 6 bases, leaving 9 bases between them. Germline V gives CDR1 SGHKS, CDR2 YYEKEE (reference sequence). CDR3 length: 13 amino acids. This CDR3 reads CASSLEPRNGYTF. The CDR3 DNA reads as TGTGCCAGCAGCTTGGAGCCGAGGAATGGCTACACCTTC. The full variable domain, with the rest looked up from reference TRBV5-5 and TRBJ1-2, is DAGVTQSPTHLIKTRGQQVTLRCSPISGHKSVSWYQQVLGQGPQFIFQYYEKEERGRGNFPDRFSARQFPNYSSELNVNALLLGDSALYLCASSLEPRNGYTFGSGTRLTVV.

This clone was counted once. The chain has TRBV19 and TRBJ2-4; perhaps TRBD1 as D (6 bases). The V end lost 3 bases, the J end lost 0 bases, and 21 bases lay between the germline ends. This CDR3 has 19 residues. Germline V gene data show CDR1 as LNHDA and CDR2 as SQIVND (reference sequence). The CDR3 is CASSIWAGVSALAKNIQYF. DNA for the CDR3: TGTGCCAGTAGTATTTGGGCAGGGGTATCCGCATTAGCCAAAAACATTCAGTACTTC.

This clone was picked up one time. V gene TRBV12-5 combines with J gene TRBJ2-1; 8 nucleotides agree with TRBD2. Trimming cost V 7 bases and J 6 bases; bases outside gene matches: 8. Germline V gene lookup returns CDR1 LGHNT and CDR2 FRNRAP. CDR3 length: 14 amino acids. For the CDR3, the DNA is TGTGCTAGTGCCCTCGGGGGGGTACTCAATGAGCAGTTCTTC. It codes for CASALGGVLNEQFF.